Below, 18 T cell receptor beta chains from the same sample are listed, as sequenced in a study of Ad26.COV2.S vaccination and SARS-CoV-2 variants. The method was immunoSEQ multiplex PCR; TCRdb's version includes in-frame clones alone and lacks a portion of them. The data contain under 500,000 clones, about nine tenths of them seen just once; the ten biggest clones take up around 1.7%. Treatment reported: 15 to 20 received Ad26.COV2.S at low or high dose, single or two shots; 5 received placebo; per-sample allocation not given. Sampling happened 63 days after the first vaccine or placebo injection. The specimen comprised peripheral blood, sampled in a trial of Ad26.COV2.S vaccine versus placebo. Source of these receptors: a person aged 18 to 59 who received the Ad26.COV2.S COVID-19 vaccine or a placebo.

Notes on this clone: Other DNA sequences in the same sample also yield this CDR3. The V gene is TRBV12-3 or TRBV12-4, the J gene TRBJ1-1; D is possibly TRBD1 (5 bases). Trimming cost V 2 bases and J 8 bases, with 9 bases left between them. The CDR3 is 12 residues long. The CDR3 region has the DNA TGTGCCAGCAGTTTAAAGGGGACCGAAGCTTTCTTT. As protein: CASSLKGTEAFF.

This clone has a handful of counts. V is TRBV7-9 and J is TRBJ1-2, with D hard to call. CDR1 and CDR2 (germline): SEHNR, FQNEAQ (reference sequence). The CDR3 sequence is 13 residues long. Trimming left V 3 bases short and J 2 bases short, with 7 bases between. The CDR3 is CASSFDANYGYTF. In DNA form, the CDR3 reads TGTGCCAGCAGCTTCGACGCAAACTATGGCTACACCTTC.

The chain has TRBV19 and TRBJ2-6; the match to TRBD1 covers 7 bases. This CDR3 has 17 amino acids. CDR1 and CDR2 from the germline V gene are LNHDA and SQIVND (reference sequence). V trimming: 2 bases; J trimming: 0 bases; junction bases outside the gene matches: 4. As DNA, the CDR3 is TGTGCCAGTAGTATAAGACAGGGCGTCTCTGGGGCCAACGTCCTGACTTTC. Translating it yields CASSIRQGVSGANVLTF.

This clone was recorded a few times. The chain carries TRBV12-3 or TRBV12-4 and TRBJ2-1, with D unclear. The length of the CDR3 is 13 residues. Trimming took off 5 bases at V and 7 bases at J, with 12 bases between the two ends. CDR3 nucleotide sequence: TGTGCCAGCAGTCAAAACCGGTGGAATGAGCAGTTCTTC. This translates into CASSQNRWNEQFF.

The chain is built from TRBV7-9 and TRBJ1-4; maybe TRBD1 (6 bases). The CDR3 is made up of 14 amino acids. Trimming took 6 bases from V and 3 from J, leaving 11 bases between them. Germline V CDR1 and CDR2: SEHNR, FQNEAQ (reference sequence). In DNA form, the CDR3 reads TGTGCCAGCAGTCCGGACAGAGCTAATGAAAAACTGTTTTTT. Amino acids: CASSPDRANEKLFF.

This rearrangement joins TRBV5-4 to TRBJ2-7; the match to TRBD2 covers 16 bases. V dropped 3 bases and J dropped 0; count of bases not matched to a gene: 3. CDR3 length equals 17 residues. The germline V gene encodes CDR1 SGHNT and CDR2 YYREEE (reference sequence). In DNA form, the CDR3 reads TGTGCCAGCAGCTGGGGACTAGCGGGGGGGAGCTCCTACGAGCAGTACTTC. Protein product: CASSWGLAGGSSYEQYF.

This chain uses TRBV6-2 or TRBV6-3 with TRBJ1-5; 7 bases agree with TRBD1. The CDR3 covers 16 residues. The germline V gene encodes CDR1 MNHEY and CDR2 SVGEGT. The V and J ends lost 5 bases and 4 bases, in that order; junction bases with no gene match: 11. CDR3 in DNA: TGTGCCAGCAGTCCCCCAACTTTGGGACAGAATCAGCCCCAGCATTTT. Protein sequence: CASSPPTLGQNQPQHF.

The CDR3, as DNA: TGTGCCAGCAGCCCGGACAGCAATGAGCAGTTCTTC. Protein: CASSPDSNEQFF. The rearrangement links TRBV5-4 to TRBJ2-1; a possible D gene is TRBD1 (6 bases). Germline CDR1 SGHNT, CDR2 YYREEE (reference sequence). The CDR3 is 12 residues long. Trimming took off 4 bases at V and 6 bases at J, with 8 bases between the two ends.

The V gene is TRBV24-1, the J gene TRBJ2-5; D might be TRBD1 (6 bases). The CDR3 length is 13 residues. V gave up 7 bases and J gave up 3 bases, with 11 bases separating them. CDR1 is KGHDR and CDR2 is SFDVKD in the germline V gene. The CDR3 DNA reads TGTGCCACCAGATCGGCAGGGGAAGAGACCCAGTACTTC. Translated: CATRSAGEETQYF.

V and J are TRBV6-1 and TRBJ1-1; possibly TRBD1 for D (5 bases). The CDR3 contains 18 residues. Germline CDR1 reads MNHNS; CDR2 reads SASEGT. Trimming stripped 3 bases from V and 4 bases from J, with 24 bases between. Here the CDR3 DNA reads TGTGCCAGCAGTGATATTTCGGGGGGTTTCCGCCCGATCACTGAAGCTTTCTTT. It translates to CASSDISGGFRPITEAFF.

The chain has TRBV7-2 and TRBJ2-7; TRBD2 matches 13 bases. Looked up from germline, CDR1 is SGHTA and CDR2 is FQGNSA. The V and J ends lost 5 bases and 4 bases, in that order; junction bases with no gene match: 11. This CDR3 has 17 residues. The CDR3 DNA reads TGTGCCAGCAGCCCGGTAGGACTAGCGGGGGCTAGGTACGAGCAGTACTTC. Amino acid sequence: CASSPVGLAGARYEQYF.

This sequence joins TRBV7-2 and TRBJ2-1; D perhaps matches TRBD1 (6 bases). V gave up 1 base and J gave up 1 base, with 8 bases separating them. Germline CDR1 SGHTA, CDR2 FQGNSA. This CDR3 comprises 15 residues. The CDR3 region is CASSLDRDSYNEQFF. The CDR3 bases are TGTGCCAGCAGCTTAGACAGGGATTCCTACAATGAGCAGTTCTTC.

About this clone itself: At one of its ends the junction is not consistent with the germline gene, which may arise from a read error. The rearrangement links TRBV6-4 to TRBJ2-1, with TRBD1 as a possible D gene (6 bases). CDR1 and CDR2 from the germline V gene are MRHNA and SNTAGT. This CDR3 region has 20 residues. CDR3 DNA sequence: TGTGCCAGCAGCGACTTAATTACAGGGTCTCGAAGTAGGTTCTACAATGAGCAGTTCTTC. Protein product: CASSDLITGSRSRFYNEQFF.

The chain is built from TRBV5-4 and TRBJ1-2; 7 bases line up with TRBD1. Germline-derived CDR1 and CDR2 are SGHNT and YYREEE (reference sequence). Germline trimming cut 4 bases from V and 4 bases from J; bases unmatched to any gene: 19. This CDR3 region has 18 residues. CDR3 residues: CASSPPVIRTGFSYGYTF. The CDR3 DNA reads as TGTGCCAGCAGCCCACCCGTCATCCGGACAGGTTTTTCCTATGGCTACACCTTC.

The V call is TRBV19, the J call TRBJ1-1; D unresolved. The germline V gene has CDR1 LNHDA and CDR2 SQIVND (reference sequence). Trimming shortened V by 3 bases and J by 5 bases, and 19 bases separated the two germline ends. CDR3 length: 16 amino acids. The CDR3 is CASSILSSRTGTEAFF. The CDR3 nucleotides are TGTGCCAGTAGTATTCTTAGCTCCAGGACTGGGACTGAAGCTTTCTTT.

This clone has just one count. The V gene is TRBV7-8, the J gene TRBJ2-7; 9 nucleotides match TRBD2. The junction had 6 bases not matched to a gene; V was cut back by 3 bases and J by 3 bases. CDR1 and CDR2 (germline): SGHVS, FQNEAQ. The CDR3 sequence is 15 residues long. The CDR3, as DNA: TGTGCCAGCAGCTTGTGGGCTAGCGGGGACTACGAGCAGTACTTC. It translates to CASSLWASGDYEQYF.

The chain is built from TRBV19 and TRBJ1-5; unclear D gene. The CDR3 consists of 17 residues. V was trimmed by 6 bases and J by 0 bases, leaving 18 bases between them. Germline V gives CDR1 LNHDA, CDR2 SQIVND (reference sequence). This chain's CDR3 is CASSPIGSAYSNQPQHF. CDR3 coding DNA: TGTGCCAGTAGCCCGATCGGATCGGCGTATAGCAATCAGCCCCAGCATTTT.

The CDR3 here is CASSLGGSDGYTF. The CDR3 DNA reads TGCGCCAGCAGCCTTGGAGGGTCGGATGGCTACACCTTC. V usage is TRBV5-1 and J usage is TRBJ1-2; D is ambiguous. The CDR3 length is 13 residues. From germline, CDR1 is SGHRS and CDR2 YFSETQ. The V end lost 4 bases, the J end lost 6 bases, and 13 bases lay between the germline ends.